This TCR beta chain was profiled in a study of blood T cell repertoires in COVID-19. The assay was immunoSEQ multiplex PCR, and TCRdb's table has in-frame clones only and misses some. The sample holds roughly 150,000 clones; 85% to 90% are singletons and the top ten take 2.5% to 3%. V gave up 3 bases and J gave up 1 base, with 16 bases separating them. Looked up from germline, CDR1 is MDHEN and CDR2 is SYDVKM. The CDR3 runs 17 residues. V is TRBV28 and J is TRBJ1-5, with D possibly matching TRBD1 (5 bases). This TCR was sampled from a woman older than 75 with COVID-19, enrolled during active disease. Material: peripheral blood. Written as DNA, the CDR3 is TGTGCCAGCAGTTTGAATAAGGGGATTAGGAGCAATCAGCCCCAGCATTTT. Protein sequence: CASSLNKGIRSNQPQHF.